The 2 T cell receptor beta chains below come from one sample, sequenced in a study of T cells in Graves' hyperthyroidism and ophthalmopathy. Template material for amplifying TCR beta CDR3 regions consisted of RNA transcripts. HTBI primers were the set used in a first-round RT-PCR of the TCR CDR3. TCRdb passed the multiplex PCR reads through MiXCR, listing each CDR3 protein once. The table shows 300,000 to 400,000 distinct CDR3 sequences, with 21% occurring only once. What was sequenced was blood. The origin of the receptors is a woman between 45 and 65 years old with Graves' hyperthyroidism.

The chain recombines TRBV2 with TRBJ2-2; the match to TRBD1 covers 10 bases. CDR1 is SNHLY, CDR2 FYNNEI, per germline. V dropped 4 bases and J dropped 8; count of bases not matched to a gene: 7. The CDR3 length is 15 residues. For the CDR3, the DNA is TGTGCCAGCAGTGTTGAGACAGGGGGCAGGGGGGAGCTGTTTTTT. Translated: CASSVETGGRGELFF.

This chain uses TRBV2 with TRBJ1-1; TRBD1 agrees at 10 bases. Germline V gene data show CDR1 as SNHLY and CDR2 as FYNNEI. Germline trimming cut 9 bases from V and 4 bases from J; bases unmatched to any gene: 8. CDR3 length: 14 amino acids. The CDR3 spells CARRQGAQGTEAFF. In DNA, the CDR3 is TGTGCCAGAAGACAGGGGGCGCAGGGCACTGAAGCTTTCTTT.